These 13 T cell receptor beta chains share one sample of origin, sequenced in a study of blood T cell repertoires in COVID-19. TCRdb's copy holds only in-frame clones and misses some; the assay was immunoSEQ multiplex PCR. Of 90,000 to 120,000 clones detected, just under 85% appear once; the ten largest clones hold approximately 3.3%. Sequences were obtained from peripheral blood. The source is a woman older than 75 with active or convalescent COVID-19.

This sequence joins TRBV7-3 and TRBJ2-3; D perhaps matches TRBD2 (6 bases). Trimming left V 5 bases short and J 5 bases short, with 14 bases between. This CDR3 is built from 14 residues. The germline CDR1 and CDR2 sequences are SGHTA and FQGTGA. The CDR3 DNA reads TGTGCCAGCAGCCCCGGAGGGGCGAAAGATACGCAGTATTTT. Residues: CASSPGGAKDTQYF.

This clone was counted once. The V gene is TRBV11-2, the J gene TRBJ2-2; D gene uncertain. Germline CDR1 reads SGHAT; CDR2 reads FQNNGV. CDR3 length: 13 amino acids. Trimming stripped 9 bases from V and 2 bases from J, with 10 bases between. The CDR3: CASILLNTGELFF. The CDR3 DNA is TGTGCCAGTATTCTCCTAAACACCGGGGAGCTGTTTTTT.

The genes are TRBV18 and TRBJ2-7; TRBD1 matches at 11 bases. V lost 6 bases to trimming and J lost 3 bases; unmatched junction nucleotides: 4. CDR1 is KGHSH and CDR2 is LQKENI in the germline V gene. The CDR3 is 14 residues long. CDR3 sequence reads: CASSPGTGGYEQYF. The CDR3 bases are TGTGCCAGCTCGCCCGGGACAGGGGGCTACGAGCAGTACTTC.

This chain connects TRBV27 to TRBJ1-1, with D perhaps matching TRBD1 (6 bases). The CDR3 totals 15 residues. V lost 5 bases and J lost 5, with 18 bases in between. Germline values: CDR1 MNHEY, CDR2 SMNVEV (reference sequence). This chain's CDR3 is CASSPPQGRGTEAFF. Here the CDR3 DNA reads TGTGCCAGCAGTCCTCCCCAGGGGCGAGGGACTGAAGCTTTCTTT.

This sequence joins TRBV28 and TRBJ2-1; D is undetermined. V shed 3 bases and J shed 9 bases, with 6 bases lying between them. CDR1 is MDHEN and CDR2 is SYDVKM in the germline V gene. This CDR3 has 11 amino acids. The DNA for the CDR3 is TGTGCCAGCAGTTTTCACAGTGAGCAGTTCTTC. The encoded protein is CASSFHSEQFF.

The chain recombines TRBV11-2 with TRBJ1-3; D call uncertain. V was trimmed by 2 bases and J by 2 bases, leaving 10 bases between them. CDR1 and CDR2 (germline): SGHAT, FQNNGV. The CDR3 is 15 residues long. CDR3 amino acids: CASSLLARTGNTIYF. As DNA, the CDR3 is TGTGCCAGCAGCTTACTCGCCAGGACTGGAAACACCATATATTTT.

The CDR3 loop reads CASSPTTRDQEKLFF. The CDR3 DNA reads TGTGCCAGCAGCCCCACAACCAGGGATCAAGAAAAACTGTTTTTT. The rearrangement uses TRBV7-9 and TRBJ1-4; TRBD1 might be the D (5 bases). The CDR3 spans 15 residues. Germline loops: CDR1 SEHNR, CDR2 FQNEAQ (reference sequence). Trimming stripped 5 bases from V and 8 bases from J, with 18 bases between.

The rearrangement joins TRBV7-9 to TRBJ2-5; the D is unclear. The ends were cut back, 1 base at V and 1 base at J, with 7 bases in the middle. Germline CDR1 reads SEHNR; CDR2 reads FQNEAQ (reference sequence). The CDR3 extends over 14 amino acids. For the CDR3, the DNA is TGTGCCAGCAGCTTAGTCCTAGTCCAAGAGACCCAGTACTTC. Translation gives CASSLVLVQETQYF.

CDR3 DNA sequence: TGCGCCATCGGACTAGCAACCTACAATGAGCAGTTCTTC. It specifies CAIGLATYNEQFF. The V and J genes are TRBV10-2 and TRBJ2-1; 8 nucleotides align to TRBD2. In germline, CDR1 is WSHSY, CDR2 SAAADI. CDR3 size: 13 residues. The ends lost 10 bases at V and 2 bases at J; junction bases unmatched: 4.

The genes are TRBV5-4 and TRBJ1-5, with a weak D call TRBD1 (5 bases). Germline V lookup: CDR1 SGHNT, CDR2 YYREEE (reference sequence). V lost 4 bases and J 4 bases, leaving 21 bases between the germline ends. This CDR3 is 17 amino acids long. The CDR3 region has the DNA TGTGCCAGCAGCCTACGACAGAGCCGCTTTGATAATCAGCCCCAGCATTTT. Its protein product is CASSLRQSRFDNQPQHF.

The chain couples TRBV5-1 to TRBJ1-3, with 10 bases identical to TRBD1. Trimming took 3 bases from V and 8 from J; bases not matched to a gene: 8. Germline V gene lookup returns CDR1 SGHRS and CDR2 YFSETQ. The CDR3 loop spans 15 amino acids. CDR3 protein: CASSYSWDRGDTIYF. The CDR3, as DNA: TGCGCCAGCAGCTATAGCTGGGACAGGGGAGACACCATATATTTT.

The rearrangement links TRBV28 to TRBJ2-1; 14 bases fit TRBD2. J gave up 9 bases and V 9 bases, and 19 bases lay outside the gene matches. The CDR3 covers 18 residues. Germline V lookup: CDR1 MDHEN, CDR2 SYDVKM. CDR3 sequence reads: CASTRTGAGTSGSGEQFF. CDR3 coding DNA: TGTGCCAGTACCCGGACGGGGGCCGGGACTAGCGGGAGCGGTGAGCAGTTCTTC.

J is TRBJ2-1 and V is TRBV7-9; 8 bases match TRBD2. CDR1 SEHNR and CDR2 FQNEAQ come from the germline V gene (reference sequence). V lost 3 bases to trimming and J lost 7 bases; unmatched junction nucleotides: 5. The CDR3 is 14 amino acids. In nucleotides, the CDR3 is TGTGCCAGCAGCTTGGACGGGGGGGCAAATGAGCAGTTCTTC. Translating gives CASSLDGGANEQFF.